Only a few counts were recorded for the clone carrying this T cell receptor (beta chain). The antigen is unknown. The entry originates in a study of yellow fever vaccine responses in identical twins. The study's findings and limits: After vaccination, twins' T cell response reportedly seemed partly convergent, partly personalized.

TCRdb redid the calling of the RT-PCR reads with MiXCR, one entry per CDR3 protein. Here the sample spans about 4,200 distinct CDR3 sequences, almost 85% being singletons. The sequencing here drew on T cells from blood (PBMCs), unsorted or a sorted subset (not recorded which), taken before or after yellow fever vaccination (not recorded which). This clonotype was obtained from a woman younger than 30 who received the yellow fever vaccine.

The CDR3 sequence: CSAMNTEAFF. The DNA of the CDR3 is TGCAGCGCCATGAACACTGAAGCTTTCTTT. The chain couples TRBV29-1 to TRBJ1-1; unclear D gene. The CDR3 is 10 residues long. Per the germline V gene, CDR1 is SQVTM and CDR2 is ANQGSEA. The V and J ends lost 7 bases and 0 bases respectively, with 3 bases between them.